Sequencing of this T cell receptor beta chain was carried out in a study of graft-versus-host responses after intestinal transplantation. Libraries were prepared by immunoSEQ multiplex PCR; TCRdb keeps only in-frame clonotypes and omits some of them. Seen here are fewer than 85,000 clones, under 90% observed once, and the top ten hold 0.39%. Broader study findings: Elevated graft-versus-host to host-versus-graft clonal ratios in allografts were recorded for patients with graft-donor T cell macrochimerism. Among recipient marrow samples, GvH clones were found; some appeared first in ileum or blood.

Germline V CDR1 and CDR2: SQVTM, ANQGSEA. V shed 4 bases, J shed 8 bases, and the junction held 5 bases outside the gene matches. This CDR3 comprises 13 residues. Turning to this clone: Its antigen remains unknown. The sample carries other DNA sequences with the same CDR3.

The chain combines TRBV29-1 with TRBJ1-4, with TRBD1 identical over 9 bases. Material: unstimulated CD4+ T cells sorted from spleen or lymph node cells, obtained before transplant. This receptor was identified in a human donor who was the organ donor for an intestinal transplant. The CDR3, as DNA: TGCAGCGTTGGGACAGGGGCAGGGGAAAAACTGTTTTTT. It codes for CSVGTGAGEKLFF.